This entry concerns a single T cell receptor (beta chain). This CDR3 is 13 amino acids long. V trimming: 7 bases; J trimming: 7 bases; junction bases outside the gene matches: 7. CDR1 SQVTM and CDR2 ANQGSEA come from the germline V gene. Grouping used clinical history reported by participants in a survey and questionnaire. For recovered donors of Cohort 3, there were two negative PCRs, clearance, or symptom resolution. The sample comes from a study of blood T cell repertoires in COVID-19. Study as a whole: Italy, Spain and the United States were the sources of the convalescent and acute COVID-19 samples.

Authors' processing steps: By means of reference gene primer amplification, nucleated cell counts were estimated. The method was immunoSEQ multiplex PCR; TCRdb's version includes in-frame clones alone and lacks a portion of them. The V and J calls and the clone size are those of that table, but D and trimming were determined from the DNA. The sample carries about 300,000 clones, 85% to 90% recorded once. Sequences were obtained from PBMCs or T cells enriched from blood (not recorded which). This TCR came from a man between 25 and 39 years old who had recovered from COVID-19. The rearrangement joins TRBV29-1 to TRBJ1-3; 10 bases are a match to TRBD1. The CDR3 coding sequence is TGCAGCGCGTGGGACAGGGGTGCGAACACCATATATTTT. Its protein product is CSAWDRGANTIYF.